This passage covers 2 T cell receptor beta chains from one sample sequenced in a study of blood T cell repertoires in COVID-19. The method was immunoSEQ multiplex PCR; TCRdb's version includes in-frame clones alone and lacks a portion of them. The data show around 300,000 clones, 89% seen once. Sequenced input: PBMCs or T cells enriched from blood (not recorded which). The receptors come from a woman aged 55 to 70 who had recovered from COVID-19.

The CDR3 reads CASSSQTGTVKGYTF. Written as DNA, the CDR3 is TGTGCCAGCAGCTCACAAACCGGGACTGTTAAGGGCTACACCTTC. The gene calls are TRBV7-2 and TRBJ1-2, with D perhaps matching TRBD1 (5 bases). Trimming stripped 4 bases from V and 8 bases from J, with 20 bases between. Germline V gene sequence: CDR1 SGHTA, CDR2 FQGNSA. The CDR3 runs 15 residues.

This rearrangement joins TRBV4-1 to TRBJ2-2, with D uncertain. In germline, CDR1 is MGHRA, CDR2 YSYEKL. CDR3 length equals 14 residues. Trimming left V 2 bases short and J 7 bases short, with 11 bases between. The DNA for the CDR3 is TGCGCCAGCAGCCAACGTGAGGCTTTCGGGGAGCTGTTTTTT. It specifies CASSQREAFGELFF.